A selection of T cell receptor beta chains follows, all from one sample in a study of blood T cell repertoires in COVID-19. TCRdb keeps only in-frame clones here, not all; method: immunoSEQ multiplex PCR. The data show under 150,000 clones, with about 87% seen just once and 4.6% held by the top ten. Material: peripheral blood. The receptors come from a woman aged 45-59 years with acute or convalescent COVID-19. Each CDR3 is given with its conserved first and last residue. D genes are given only for firm matches. Clone size appears in some rows only: once, few, many, or a class for an expanded clone.

V gene,D gene,CDR3 length,J gene,clone size,CDR3 protein,CDR3 DNA
TRBV24-1,.,12,TRBJ1-4,.,CATSEGTEKLFF,TGTGCCACCAGTGAGGGGACAGAAAAACTGTTTTTT
TRBV7-8,.,16,TRBJ1-2,.,CASSLNLAAQGNGYTF,TGTGCCAGCAGCTTAAATCTGGCGGCCCAGGGAAATGGCTACACCTTC
TRBV28,.,16,TRBJ1-5,.,CASTYLPGSGNQPQHF,TGTGCCAGCACCTATTTGCCCGGATCGGGGAATCAGCCCCAGCATTTT
TRBV3-1/TRBV3-2,TRBD1,12,TRBJ1-4,.,CGAGGGGEKLFF,TGTGGCGCAGGGGGCGGAGGTGAAAAACTGTTTTTT
TRBV5-4,.,13,TRBJ1-1,.,CASSLVGEVEAFF,TGTGCCAGCAGCTTGGTGGGGGAGGTTGAAGCTTTCTTT
TRBV19,.,12,TRBJ1-1,.,CASSRADTEAFF,TGTGCCAGTAGTCGCGCGGACACTGAAGCTTTCTTT
TRBV7-2,.,16,TRBJ1-5,.,CASSLARPGENQPQHF,TGTGCCAGCAGCTTAGCTCGTCCAGGGGAAAATCAGCCCCAGCATTTT
TRBV9,TRBD1,17,TRBJ1-2,.,CASSGYRGYKRMDGYTF,TGTGCCAGTTCGGGCTACAGGGGCTACAAAAGGATGGATGGCTACACCTTC
TRBV10-3,.,13,TRBJ1-1,.,CAIRQYMNTEAFF,TGTGCCATCAGACAGTACATGAACACTGAAGCTTTCTTT
TRBV28,.,15,TRBJ1-2,.,CASSLWFGINYGYTF,TGTGCCAGCAGTTTATGGTTCGGGATTAACTATGGCTACACCTTC
TRBV6-7,.,14,TRBJ1-2,.,CAILRSLANYGYTF,TGTGCCATCCTTCGTAGCCTAGCTAACTATGGCTACACCTTC
TRBV6-5,.,13,TRBJ2-3,.,CASSYTVTDTQYF,TGTGCCAGCAGTTACACAGTCACAGATACGCAGTATTTT
TRBV27,TRBD1,14,TRBJ2-7,.,CASSLSGQGLEQYF,TGTGCCAGCAGTTTATCTGGACAGGGCTTGGAGCAGTACTTC
TRBV6-6,TRBD1,13,TRBJ1-2,.,CASSWDRVYGYTF,TGTGCCAGCAGTTGGGACAGGGTGTATGGCTACACCTTC
TRBV5-1,TRBD1,16,TRBJ1-2,.,CASTAGTGEGFYGYTF,TGCGCCAGCACTGCCGGGACAGGGGAAGGCTTCTATGGCTACACCTTC
TRBV4-3,TRBD1,17,TRBJ1-2,few,CASSQDRDRGGDYGYTF,TGCGCCAGCAGCCAAGATCGAGACAGGGGGGGGGACTATGGCTACACCTTC
TRBV28,.,18,TRBJ2-6,.,CASSSGTGIFSGANVLTF,TGTGCCAGCAGTAGCGGGACAGGAATATTCTCTGGGGCCAACGTCCTGACTTTC
TRBV5-5,.,12,TRBJ1-2,.,CASSLEGYGYTF,TGTGCCAGCAGCCTTGAGGGCTATGGCTACACCTTC
TRBV6-5,TRBD2,13,TRBJ2-1,.,CASGRDSYNEQFF,TGTGCAAGCGGGAGGGACTCCTACAATGAGCAGTTCTTC
TRBV3-1/TRBV3-2,TRBD1,15,TRBJ2-7,.,CASSQLFGTAYEQYF,TGTGCCAGCAGCCAACTCTTTGGGACAGCCTACGAGCAGTACTTC
TRBV9,TRBD2,20,TRBJ2-3,.,CASSPTPGTSGGRTSGTQYF,TGTGCCAGCAGCCCTACCCCCGGGACTAGCGGGGGTCGCACTAGCGGTACGCAGTATTTT
TRBV29-1,.,13,TRBJ1-4,.,CSVQTTLNEKLFF,TGCAGCGTCCAGACGACACTGAATGAAAAACTGTTTTTT
TRBV28,.,14,TRBJ2-3,.,CASSTPWGADTQYF,TGTGCCAGCAGTACCCCATGGGGCGCCGATACGCAGTATTTT
TRBV5-6,.,13,TRBJ2-1,.,CATSGTRYNEQFF,TGTGCCACCTCCGGGACTCGTTACAATGAGCAGTTCTTC
TRBV15,TRBD1,15,TRBJ2-3,.,CATSRDRGWADTQYF,TGTGCCACCAGCCGGGACAGGGGCTGGGCAGATACGCAGTATTTT
TRBV14,TRBD1,18,TRBJ1-6,.,CASSQGPTGGWVNSPLHF,TGTGCCAGCAGCCAAGGTCCTACAGGGGGCTGGGTTAATTCACCCCTCCACTTT
TRBV9,TRBD1,14,TRBJ1-5,.,CASSEGQGDQPQHF,TGTGCCAGCAGCGAGGGACAGGGGGATCAGCCCCAGCATTTT
TRBV13,.,15,TRBJ1-2,.,CASSFGQSRNYGYTF,TGTGCCAGCAGCTTCGGACAGTCCAGGAACTATGGCTACACCTTC
TRBV29-1,.,15,TRBJ1-1,.,CSVLFYGVRYTEAFF,TGCAGCGTTCTCTTTTACGGGGTAAGGTACACTGAAGCTTTCTTT
TRBV7-2,.,15,TRBJ1-1,.,CASSLVVTSNTEAFF,TGTGCCAGCAGCTTAGTCGTCACTTCCAACACTGAAGCTTTCTTT
TRBV30,TRBD1,13,TRBJ1-4,.,CAWTGGPNEKLFF,TGTGCCTGGACAGGGGGGCCAAATGAAAAACTGTTTTTT
TRBV24-1,TRBD1,14,TRBJ2-7,.,CATSDRDRGSEQYF,TGTGCCACCAGTGACCGGGACAGGGGGAGTGAGCAGTACTTC
TRBV5-1,.,16,TRBJ2-3,.,CASSPAGGTRADTQYF,TGCGCCAGCAGCCCTGCAGGCGGCACTAGGGCAGATACGCAGTATTTT
TRBV5-1,.,12,TRBJ2-1,.,CASGTGKDEQFF,TGCGCCAGCGGCACAGGGAAGGATGAGCAGTTCTTC
TRBV6-5,TRBD1,13,TRBJ2-7,.,CASTQTGTYEQYF,TGTGCCAGCACCCAGACAGGGACCTACGAGCAGTACTTC
TRBV3-1/TRBV3-2,TRBD1,16,TRBJ1-1,.,CASSYGTGGWNTEAFF,TGTGCCAGCAGCTATGGGACAGGGGGCTGGAACACTGAAGCTTTCTTT
TRBV19,.,11,TRBJ2-7,.,CASRQNYEQYF,TGTGCCAGTAGACAGAATTACGAGCAGTACTTC
TRBV6-5,TRBD2,15,TRBJ2-7,.,CASSYGRGNSYEQYF,TGTGCCAGCAGTTACGGGCGGGGGAACTCCTACGAGCAGTACTTC
TRBV28,.,13,TRBJ2-1,.,CASSSPGQFEQFF,TGTGCCAGCAGTTCACCTGGACAGTTTGAGCAGTTCTTC
TRBV11-2,.,15,TRBJ2-7,.,CASTPGTFWSYEQYF,TGTGCCAGCACCCCTGGGACATTTTGGTCCTACGAGCAGTACTTC
TRBV3-1/TRBV3-2,TRBD1,15,TRBJ2-7,once,CASSQTGGGSHEQYF,TGTGCCAGCAGCCAGACAGGGGGCGGGTCCCACGAGCAGTACTTC
TRBV9,TRBD2,19,TRBJ2-2,.,CASSDPGLAGKGNTGELFF,TGTGCCAGCAGCGATCCGGGACTAGCGGGAAAAGGGAACACCGGGGAGCTGTTTTTT
TRBV2,TRBD1,17,TRBJ1-3,.,CASTIDRAPNSGNTIYF,TGTGCCAGCACCATAGACAGGGCCCCTAACTCTGGAAACACCATATATTTT
TRBV5-6,TRBD2,16,TRBJ2-5,.,CASSFSRAGGLGTQYF,TGTGCCAGCAGCTTTTCCAGAGCGGGGGGGCTCGGGACCCAGTACTTC
TRBV19,TRBD1,14,TRBJ1-2,.,CASILTGGHYGYTF,TGTGCCAGTATCCTGACAGGGGGGCACTATGGCTACACCTTC